This T cell receptor beta chain was documented in a study of somatic mutations in cytotoxic T cells in rheumatoid arthritis. About the study: Right after diagnosis, and before any treatment had started, patient peripheral blood (less than 33 ml EDTA) was drawn. A subset of V beta antibody-stained T-cell populations was isolated by flow sorting, reaching nearly 100% purity, and this subset included V beta1+ cells that went on to TCRB sequencing.

Methods used by the authors: Patient-derived CD8+ clones with a size above 1% showed rare matches to published virus-specific TCRB sequences. This table comes from immunoSEQ multiplex PCR, and its TCRdb copy is limited to in-frame clones, with some not included. That table supplies the V and J calls and clone size; D and trimming were determined from the DNA. The data contain roughly 4,500 clones, roughly two thirds of them singletons. Separation of CD4+ and CD8+ cells was performed by positive magnetic bead selection, and purity was verified by flow cytometry. V shed 4 bases and J 5 bases; nucleotides not matched to a gene: 11. CDR1 and CDR2 from the germline V gene are LNHDA and SQIVND (reference sequence). The CDR3 covers 16 residues.

Sequences were obtained from CD8+ T cells sorted from blood. The chain couples TRBV19 to TRBJ1-5; 7 positions match TRBD1. The sequence derives from an adult with rheumatoid arthritis. The CDR3 sequence is CASSTPRQGGDQPQHF. The CDR3 DNA reads as TGTGCCAGTAGTACTCCGCGACAGGGAGGGGATCAGCCCCAGCATTTT.